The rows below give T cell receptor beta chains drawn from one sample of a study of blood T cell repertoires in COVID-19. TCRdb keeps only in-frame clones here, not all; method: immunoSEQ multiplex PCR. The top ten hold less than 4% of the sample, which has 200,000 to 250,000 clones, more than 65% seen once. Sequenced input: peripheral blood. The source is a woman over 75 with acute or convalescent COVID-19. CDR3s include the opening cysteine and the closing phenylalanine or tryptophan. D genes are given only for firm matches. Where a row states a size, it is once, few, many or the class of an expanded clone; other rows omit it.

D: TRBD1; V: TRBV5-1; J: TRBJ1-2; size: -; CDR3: CASSFQGQGYGYTF; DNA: TGCGCCAGCAGCTTCCAAGGACAGGGGTATGGCTACACCTTC
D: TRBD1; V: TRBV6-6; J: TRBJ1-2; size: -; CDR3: CASSLPPGQNVGYTF; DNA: TGTGCCAGCAGTCTACCGCCGGGACAGAATGTTGGCTACACCTTC
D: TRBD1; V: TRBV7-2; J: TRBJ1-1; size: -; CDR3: CASSSSTGKDAFF; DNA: TGTGCCAGCAGCTCCTCGACAGGGAAGGACGCTTTCTTT
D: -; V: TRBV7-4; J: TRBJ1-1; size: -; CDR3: CASSFIPGALTNTEAFF; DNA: TGTGCCAGCAGCTTTATCCCAGGGGCTCTGACGAACACTGAAGCTTTCTTT
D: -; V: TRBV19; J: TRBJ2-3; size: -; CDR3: CASSSGGPSWSTQYF; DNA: TGTGCCAGTAGTAGCGGGGGCCCCTCGTGGAGTACGCAGTATTTT
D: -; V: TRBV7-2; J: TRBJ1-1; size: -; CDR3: CASSLTGTLNTEAFF; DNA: TGTGCCAGCAGCTTAACCGGGACATTGAACACTGAAGCTTTCTTT
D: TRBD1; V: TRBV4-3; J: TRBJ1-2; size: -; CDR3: CASSQKWGQDYGYTF; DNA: TGCGCCAGCAGCCAGAAATGGGGACAGGACTATGGCTACACCTTC
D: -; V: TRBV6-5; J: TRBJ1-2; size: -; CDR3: CASSPPGSYGYTF; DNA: TGTGCCAGCAGCCCCCCAGGGTCCTATGGCTACACCTTC
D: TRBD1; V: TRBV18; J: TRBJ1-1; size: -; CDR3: CASSPLQGTNTEAFF; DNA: TGTGCCAGCTCACCTCTACAGGGGACGAACACTGAAGCTTTCTTT
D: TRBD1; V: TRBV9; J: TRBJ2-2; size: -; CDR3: CASSPTGTANTGELFF; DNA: TGTGCCAGCAGCCCCACGGGGACAGCGAACACCGGGGAGCTGTTTTTT
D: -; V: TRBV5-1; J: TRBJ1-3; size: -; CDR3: CASSLAGNRNTIYF; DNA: TGCGCCAGCAGCTTGGCGGGGAACAGAAACACCATATATTTT
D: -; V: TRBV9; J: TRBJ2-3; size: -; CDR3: CASSVGPGTTDTQYF; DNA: TGTGCCAGCAGCGTAGGCCCAGGAACCACAGATACGCAGTATTTT
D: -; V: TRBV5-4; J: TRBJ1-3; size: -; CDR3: CASSPGTAGNTIYF; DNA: TGTGCCAGCAGCCCCGGGACTGCAGGAAACACCATATATTTT
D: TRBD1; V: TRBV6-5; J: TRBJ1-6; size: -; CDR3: CASSPQTGQNSPLHF; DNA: TGTGCCAGCAGTCCTCAGACAGGGCAAAATTCACCCCTCCACTTT
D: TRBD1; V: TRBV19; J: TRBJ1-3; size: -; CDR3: CASSNRAGGNSGNTIYF; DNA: TGTGCCAGTAGTAACCGGGCAGGGGGCAACTCTGGAAACACCATATATTTT
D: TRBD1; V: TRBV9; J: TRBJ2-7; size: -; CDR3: CASSVGTGDYEQYF; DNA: TGTGCCAGCAGCGTCGGGACAGGGGACTACGAGCAGTACTTC
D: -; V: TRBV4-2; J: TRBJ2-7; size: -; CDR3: CASSQVTAGEQYF; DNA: TGTGCCAGCAGCCAAGTCACGGCCGGGGAGCAGTACTTC
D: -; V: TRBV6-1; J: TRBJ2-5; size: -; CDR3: CASSEAASLGETQYF; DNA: TGTGCCAGCAGTGAAGCTGCAAGTCTAGGAGAGACCCAGTACTTC
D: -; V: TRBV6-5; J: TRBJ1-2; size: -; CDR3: CASRVAGSYGYTF; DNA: TGTGCCAGCAGGGTGGCAGGGTCCTATGGCTACACCTTC
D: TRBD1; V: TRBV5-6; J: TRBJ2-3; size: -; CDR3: CASSWTSGQPRTDTQYF; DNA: TGTGCCAGCAGCTGGACCTCGGGACAGCCTCGCACAGATACGCAGTATTTT
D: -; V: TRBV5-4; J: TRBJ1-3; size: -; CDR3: CASSAGGVGSGNTIYF; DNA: TGTGCCAGCAGCGCCGGGGGAGTAGGCTCTGGAAACACCATATATTTT
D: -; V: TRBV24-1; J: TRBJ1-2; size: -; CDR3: CATRPGTCGYTF; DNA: TGTGCCACCAGGCCCGGGACATGTGGCTACACCTTC
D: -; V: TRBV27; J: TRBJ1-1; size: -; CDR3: CASSLSGGQQAFF; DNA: TGTGCCAGCAGTTTATCCGGCGGGCAGCAAGCTTTCTTT
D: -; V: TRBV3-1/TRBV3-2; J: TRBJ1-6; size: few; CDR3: CASSQDLTFSTSYNSPLHF; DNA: TGTGCCAGCAGCCAAGATCTAACTTTTTCCACCTCCTATAATTCACCCCTCCACTTT
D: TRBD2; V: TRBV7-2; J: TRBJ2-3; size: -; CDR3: CASSSKAGGSDTQYF; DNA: TGTGCCAGCAGCTCCAAAGCGGGGGGGTCAGATACGCAGTATTTT
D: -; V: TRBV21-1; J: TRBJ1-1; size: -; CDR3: CASSKFNIEAFF; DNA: TGTGCCAGCAGCAAATTTAATATTGAAGCTTTCTTT
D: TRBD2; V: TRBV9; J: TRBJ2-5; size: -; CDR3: CASSVDGLAVQETQYF; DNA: TGTGCCAGCAGCGTAGATGGACTAGCGGTGCAAGAGACCCAGTACTTC
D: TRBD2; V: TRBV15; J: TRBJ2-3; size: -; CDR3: CATSSGATSGGVTDTQYF; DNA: TGTGCCACCAGCAGTGGGGCTACTAGCGGGGGGGTCACAGATACGCAGTATTTT
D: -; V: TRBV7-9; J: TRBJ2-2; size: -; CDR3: CASSLADRELFF; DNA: TGTGCCAGCAGCTTAGCCGACAGGGAGCTGTTTTTT
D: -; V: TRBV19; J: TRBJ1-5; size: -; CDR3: CASSASQGIHQPQHF; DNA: TGTGCCAGTAGTGCGTCACAGGGAATCCATCAGCCCCAGCATTTT
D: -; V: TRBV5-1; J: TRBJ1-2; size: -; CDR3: CASSFGGTYGYTF; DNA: TGCGCCAGCAGCTTTGGCGGAACCTATGGCTACACCTTC
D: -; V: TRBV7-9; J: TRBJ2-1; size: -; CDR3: CASSWDIKQFF; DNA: TGTGCCAGCAGCTGGGACATAAAGCAGTTCTTC
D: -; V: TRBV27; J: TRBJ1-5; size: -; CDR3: CASSLQGLGQPQHF; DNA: TGTGCCAGCAGCCTACAGGGTCTCGGTCAGCCCCAGCATTTT
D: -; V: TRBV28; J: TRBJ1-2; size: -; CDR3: CASSLVREQTLLNYGYTF; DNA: TGTGCCAGCAGTTTAGTGCGCGAACAGACCCTACTTAACTATGGCTACACCTTC
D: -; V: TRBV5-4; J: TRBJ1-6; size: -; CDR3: CASSLAQGSSPLHF; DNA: TGTGCCAGCAGCTTGGCTCAGGGGAGTTCACCCCTCCACTTT
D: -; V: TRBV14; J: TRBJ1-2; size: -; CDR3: CASSQRGLGGYTF; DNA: TGTGCCAGCAGCCAAAGGGGACTTGGTGGCTACACCTTC
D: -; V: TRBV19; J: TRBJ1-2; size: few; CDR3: CASSHPGQSYGYTF; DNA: TGTGCCAGTAGTCACCCTGGACAGTCCTATGGCTACACCTTC
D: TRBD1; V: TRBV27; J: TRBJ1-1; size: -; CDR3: CASSSQGAQTPEAFF; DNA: TGTGCCAGCAGTTCGCAGGGGGCGCAAACTCCCGAAGCTTTCTTT
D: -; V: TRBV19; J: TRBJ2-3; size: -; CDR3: CASSIGRTWNTDTQYF; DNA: TGTGCCAGTAGTATAGGTAGGACTTGGAACACAGATACGCAGTATTTT
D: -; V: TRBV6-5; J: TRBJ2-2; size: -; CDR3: CASSRGLAGELFF; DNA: TGTGCCAGCAGCAGGGGTTTGGCCGGGGAGCTGTTTTTT
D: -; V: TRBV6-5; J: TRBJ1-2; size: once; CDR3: CASSYSPGADYGYTF; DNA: TGTGCCAGCAGTTACTCGCCGGGAGCGGACTATGGCTACACCTTC
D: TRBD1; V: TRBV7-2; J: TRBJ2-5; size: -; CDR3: CASSLVGTGGQETQYF; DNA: TGTGCCAGCAGCTTAGTCGGAACAGGGGGCCAAGAGACCCAGTACTTC
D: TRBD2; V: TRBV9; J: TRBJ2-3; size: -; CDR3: CASSVGETSGVADTQYF; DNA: TGTGCCAGCAGCGTAGGAGAGACTAGCGGGGTTGCAGATACGCAGTATTTT
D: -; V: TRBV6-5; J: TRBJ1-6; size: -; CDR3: CASSYSPEEGSPLHF; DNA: TGTGCCAGCAGTTACTCGCCAGAGGAAGGTTCACCCCTCCACTTT
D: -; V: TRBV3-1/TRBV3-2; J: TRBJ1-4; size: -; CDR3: CASSQGSGLNEKLFF; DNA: TGTGCCAGCAGCCAAGGGTCAGGGCTTAATGAAAAACTGTTTTTT
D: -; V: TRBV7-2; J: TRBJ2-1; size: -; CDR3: CASSLKQGSSYNEQFF; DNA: TGTGCCAGCAGCTTAAAGCAGGGGAGCTCCTACAATGAGCAGTTCTTC
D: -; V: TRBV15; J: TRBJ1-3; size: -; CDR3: CATSRERLTGNTIYF; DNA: TGTGCCACCAGCAGAGAAAGACTCACTGGAAACACCATATATTTT
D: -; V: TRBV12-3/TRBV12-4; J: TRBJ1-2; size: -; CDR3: CASSRVPDGYTF; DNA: TGTGCCAGCAGCCGCGTCCCCGATGGCTACACCTTC
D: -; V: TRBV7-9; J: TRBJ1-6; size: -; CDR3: CASSSGTRDSPLHF; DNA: TGTGCCAGCAGCTCCGGGACACGGGATTCACCCCTCCACTTT
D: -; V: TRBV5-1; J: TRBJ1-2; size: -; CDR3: CASSLGGGRRGYTF; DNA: TGCGCCAGCAGCCTCGGCGGCGGGCGAAGGGGCTACACCTTC
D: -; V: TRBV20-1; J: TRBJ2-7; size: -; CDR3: CSASQRDEQYF; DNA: TGCAGTGCCTCGCAGAGGGACGAGCAGTACTTC
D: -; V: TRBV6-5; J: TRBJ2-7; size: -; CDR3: CAAVGDIVYEQYF; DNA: TGTGCAGCAGTGGGTGACATTGTCTACGAGCAGTACTTC
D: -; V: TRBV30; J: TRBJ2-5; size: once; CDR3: CAWAQGFQETQYF; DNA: TGTGCCTGGGCCCAGGGCTTCCAAGAGACCCAGTACTTC
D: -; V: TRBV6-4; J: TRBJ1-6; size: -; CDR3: CASSDRGYSNYNSPLHF; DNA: TGTGCCAGCAGTGACAGGGGATACTCGAACTATAATTCACCCCTCCACTTT
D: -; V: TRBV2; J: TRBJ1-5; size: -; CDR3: CASSGSNQPQHF; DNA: TGTGCCAGCAGCGGTAGCAATCAGCCCCAGCATTTT
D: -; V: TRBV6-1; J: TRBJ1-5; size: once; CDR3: CASSEGLVNQPQHF; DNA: TGTGCCAGCAGTGAAGGGCTAGTAAATCAGCCCCAGCATTTT
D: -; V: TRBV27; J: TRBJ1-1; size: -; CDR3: CASSLSNPGYTEAFF; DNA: TGTGCCAGCAGTTTATCGAACCCGGGGTACACTGAAGCTTTCTTT